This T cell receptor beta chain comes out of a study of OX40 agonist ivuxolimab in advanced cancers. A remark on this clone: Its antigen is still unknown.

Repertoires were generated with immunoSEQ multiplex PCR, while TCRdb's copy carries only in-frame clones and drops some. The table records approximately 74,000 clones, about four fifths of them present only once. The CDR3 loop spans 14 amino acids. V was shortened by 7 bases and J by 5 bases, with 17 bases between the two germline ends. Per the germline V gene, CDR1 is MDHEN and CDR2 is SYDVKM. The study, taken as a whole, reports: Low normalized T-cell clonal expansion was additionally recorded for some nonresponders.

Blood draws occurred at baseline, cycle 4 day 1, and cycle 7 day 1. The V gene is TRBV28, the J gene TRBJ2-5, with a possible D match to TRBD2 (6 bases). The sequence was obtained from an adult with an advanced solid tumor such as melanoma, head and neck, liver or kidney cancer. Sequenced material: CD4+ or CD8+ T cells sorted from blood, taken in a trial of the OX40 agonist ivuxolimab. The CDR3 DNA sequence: TGTGCCAGCACCCGGGGGTGGGGCCGGGAGACCCAGTACTTC. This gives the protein CASTRGWGRETQYF.